Listed below are T cell receptor beta chains from one sample, sequenced in a study of shared clonotypes between healthy human individuals. Produced via immunoSEQ multiplex PCR; TCRdb's table is partial and in-frame only. The table includes about 2.2 million clones, under 95% detected once. Material for sequencing was naive CD8+ T cells from PBMCs. These receptors all come from a man aged 18 to 30 in good health. Some clones in this sample may be carry-over from other donors' samples. Each CDR3 is given with its conserved first and last residue. Each record gives: D gene, clone size, J gene, V gene, CDR3 protein, CDR3 DNA. D genes are given only for firm matches. A clone size is listed for some rows: how often the clone was seen (once, few, many), or a class if it is expanded.

D gene: NA
clone size: NA
J gene: TRBJ2-7
V gene: TRBV5-1
CDR3 protein: CASSYYYQGGAYEQYF
CDR3 DNA: TGCGCCAGCAGCTACTACTATCAGGGGGGAGCGTACGAGCAGTACTTC

D gene: NA
clone size: NA
J gene: TRBJ1-5
V gene: TRBV27
CDR3 protein: CASSLNPGQPQHF
CDR3 DNA: TGTGCCAGCAGTTTGAATCCAGGACAGCCCCAGCATTTT

D gene: TRBD1
clone size: NA
J gene: TRBJ2-5
V gene: TRBV30
CDR3 protein: CAWSVYRGIKKETQYF
CDR3 DNA: TGTGCCTGGAGTGTATACAGGGGGATTAAGAAAGAGACCCAGTACTTC

D gene: TRBD2
clone size: NA
J gene: TRBJ2-1
V gene: TRBV11-3
CDR3 protein: CASSLVWAGDYNEQFF
CDR3 DNA: TGTGCCAGCAGCTTAGTTTGGGCGGGAGACTACAATGAGCAGTTCTTC

D gene: TRBD2
clone size: NA
J gene: TRBJ2-7
V gene: TRBV7-9
CDR3 protein: CASSFSSGYDEQYF
CDR3 DNA: TGTGCCAGCAGCTTTTCTAGCGGGTACGACGAGCAGTACTTC

D gene: TRBD2
clone size: once
J gene: TRBJ2-7
V gene: TRBV7-3
CDR3 protein: CASSAGTKSEQYF
CDR3 DNA: TGTGCCAGCAGCGCCGGGACTAAAAGCGAGCAGTACTTC

D gene: NA
clone size: NA
J gene: TRBJ1-5
V gene: TRBV6-5
CDR3 protein: CASRRGGTDQPQHF
CDR3 DNA: TGTGCCAGCCGCCGCGGGGGTACCGATCAGCCCCAGCATTTT

D gene: TRBD1
clone size: NA
J gene: TRBJ2-3
V gene: TRBV7-9
CDR3 protein: CASSSQTGGTDTQYF
CDR3 DNA: TGTGCCAGCAGCTCACAGACAGGGGGCACAGATACGCAGTATTTT

D gene: NA
clone size: once
J gene: TRBJ2-6
V gene: TRBV7-2
CDR3 protein: CASSLGHSYSGANVLTF
CDR3 DNA: TGTGCCAGCAGCCTGGGACATTCTTACTCTGGGGCCAACGTCCTGACTTTC

D gene: NA
clone size: NA
J gene: TRBJ2-1
V gene: TRBV27
CDR3 protein: CASSLSSRYNEQFF
CDR3 DNA: TGTGCCAGCAGTTTATCGTCCAGATACAATGAGCAGTTCTTC

D gene: TRBD1
clone size: NA
J gene: TRBJ2-2
V gene: TRBV5-4
CDR3 protein: CASSLGQGASGYTGELFF
CDR3 DNA: TGTGCCAGCAGCTTGGGACAGGGGGCGTCAGGATACACCGGGGAGCTGTTTTTT

D gene: NA
clone size: NA
J gene: TRBJ2-1
V gene: TRBV4-1
CDR3 protein: CASSQVLYGEQFF
CDR3 DNA: TGCGCCAGCAGCCAAGTGCTTTACGGTGAGCAGTTCTTC

D gene: TRBD1
clone size: NA
J gene: TRBJ2-7
V gene: TRBV7-6
CDR3 protein: CASSDLRDRFPKDLYEQYF
CDR3 DNA: TGTGCCAGCAGCGACCTCCGGGACAGGTTTCCCAAGGACCTCTACGAGCAGTACTTC

D gene: TRBD1
clone size: NA
J gene: TRBJ2-2
V gene: TRBV11-2
CDR3 protein: CASSIARDRDSSGELFF
CDR3 DNA: TGTGCCAGCAGTATTGCCCGGGACAGGGATAGTTCCGGGGAGCTGTTTTTT

D gene: TRBD1
clone size: once
J gene: TRBJ2-1
V gene: TRBV7-3
CDR3 protein: CASRPDGTGGSNEQFF
CDR3 DNA: TGTGCCAGCAGACCTGACGGGACAGGGGGTAGCAATGAGCAGTTCTTC

D gene: NA
clone size: NA
J gene: TRBJ1-2
V gene: TRBV27
CDR3 protein: CASADRGGNYGYTF
CDR3 DNA: TGTGCCAGCGCCGATAGAGGGGGAAACTATGGCTACACCTTC

D gene: TRBD1
clone size: once
J gene: TRBJ1-5
V gene: TRBV7-8
CDR3 protein: CASGDRPNQPQHF
CDR3 DNA: TGTGCCAGCGGGGACAGACCCAATCAGCCCCAGCATTTT

D gene: NA
clone size: NA
J gene: TRBJ2-1
V gene: TRBV11-2
CDR3 protein: CASSRPRDIREQFF
CDR3 DNA: TGTGCCAGCAGCCGACCCCGGGACATTCGTGAGCAGTTCTTC

D gene: NA
clone size: NA
J gene: TRBJ2-7
V gene: TRBV27
CDR3 protein: CASSFSLQNEQYF
CDR3 DNA: TGTGCCAGCAGTTTTTCGCTGCAGAACGAGCAGTACTTC

D gene: NA
clone size: NA
J gene: TRBJ2-2
V gene: TRBV11-3
CDR3 protein: CASSKPPHTGELFF
CDR3 DNA: TGTGCCAGCAGCAAGCCACCTCACACCGGGGAGCTGTTTTTT

D gene: TRBD2
clone size: NA
J gene: TRBJ2-7
V gene: TRBV4-1
CDR3 protein: CASSQDPPLAGVSYEQYF
CDR3 DNA: TGCGCCAGCAGCCAAGACCCCCCCCTAGCGGGAGTCTCCTACGAGCAGTACTTC

D gene: NA
clone size: few
J gene: TRBJ1-1
V gene: TRBV25-1
CDR3 protein: CASGGENTEAFF
CDR3 DNA: TGTGCCAGCGGGGGGGAAAACACTGAAGCTTTCTTT

D gene: TRBD1
clone size: NA
J gene: TRBJ2-1
V gene: TRBV2
CDR3 protein: CARNEASGQRLSYNEQFF
CDR3 DNA: TGTGCCAGGAATGAGGCGTCGGGACAGCGACTCTCCTACAATGAGCAGTTCTTC

D gene: NA
clone size: NA
J gene: TRBJ2-7
V gene: TRBV10-3
CDR3 protein: CAIKSGPSYEQYF
CDR3 DNA: TGTGCCATCAAAAGCGGACCCTCCTACGAGCAGTACTTC

D gene: NA
clone size: NA
J gene: TRBJ1-5
V gene: TRBV6-6
CDR3 protein: CASSPGRRNDQPQHF
CDR3 DNA: TGTGCCAGCAGCCCCGGGAGACGAAATGATCAGCCCCAGCATTTT

D gene: NA
clone size: NA
J gene: TRBJ1-3
V gene: TRBV5-6
CDR3 protein: CASGLGRNTIYF
CDR3 DNA: TGTGCCAGCGGCCTGGGAAGAAACACCATATATTTT

D gene: NA
clone size: NA
J gene: TRBJ2-3
V gene: TRBV7-9
CDR3 protein: CASSLGVSTDTQYF
CDR3 DNA: TGTGCCAGCAGCTTAGGAGTCTCCACAGATACGCAGTATTTT

D gene: NA
clone size: NA
J gene: TRBJ2-3
V gene: TRBV5-4
CDR3 protein: CASSLAPSAYTQYF
CDR3 DNA: TGTGCCAGCAGCTTGGCACCTAGCGCGTATACGCAGTATTTT

D gene: NA
clone size: NA
J gene: TRBJ2-7
V gene: TRBV19
CDR3 protein: CASTPSRVSYEQYF
CDR3 DNA: TGTGCCAGTACCCCATCTCGGGTTTCCTACGAGCAGTACTTC

D gene: TRBD2
clone size: NA
J gene: TRBJ2-4
V gene: TRBV7-9
CDR3 protein: CASSLQITSGKNIQYF
CDR3 DNA: TGTGCCAGCAGCTTGCAAATAACTAGCGGAAAAAACATTCAGTACTTC

D gene: NA
clone size: NA
J gene: TRBJ1-2
V gene: TRBV7-9
CDR3 protein: CASSLVRAFGYTF
CDR3 DNA: TGTGCCAGCAGCTTAGTCAGGGCGTTTGGCTACACCTTC

D gene: NA
clone size: NA
J gene: TRBJ2-7
V gene: TRBV5-5
CDR3 protein: CAASPRPAHSHEQYF
CDR3 DNA: TGTGCCGCCAGCCCGAGACCAGCACACTCCCACGAGCAGTACTTC

D gene: NA
clone size: once
J gene: TRBJ2-6
V gene: TRBV7-9
CDR3 protein: CAQTVSGANVLTF
CDR3 DNA: TGTGCCCAAACTGTCTCTGGGGCCAACGTCCTGACTTTC

D gene: NA
clone size: NA
J gene: TRBJ2-7
V gene: TRBV11-2
CDR3 protein: CASSLRGGVTYEQYF
CDR3 DNA: TGTGCCAGCAGCTTGCGGGGCGGGGTTACCTACGAGCAGTACTTC

D gene: NA
clone size: NA
J gene: TRBJ2-5
V gene: TRBV2
CDR3 protein: CASSESLWNYQETQYF
CDR3 DNA: TGTGCCAGCAGTGAAAGCCTGTGGAATTACCAAGAGACCCAGTACTTC

D gene: TRBD1
clone size: once
J gene: TRBJ2-7
V gene: TRBV27
CDR3 protein: CASSQTSTGFHEQYF
CDR3 DNA: TGTGCCAGCAGCCAAACCTCGACAGGGTTCCACGAGCAGTACTTC

D gene: TRBD1
clone size: NA
J gene: TRBJ2-7
V gene: TRBV6-1
CDR3 protein: CASSDRQGASYEQYF
CDR3 DNA: TGTGCCAGCAGTGACCGACAGGGGGCCTCCTACGAGCAGTACTTC

D gene: TRBD2
clone size: NA
J gene: TRBJ2-2
V gene: TRBV13
CDR3 protein: CASSPGLAGGLGDTGELFF
CDR3 DNA: TGTGCCAGCAGCCCGGGACTAGCGGGAGGGTTGGGGGACACCGGGGAGCTGTTTTTT

D gene: NA
clone size: once
J gene: TRBJ2-2
V gene: TRBV9
CDR3 protein: CASSVDRGAENTGELFF
CDR3 DNA: TGTGCCAGCAGCGTAGATAGGGGCGCAGAGAACACCGGGGAGCTGTTTTTT

D gene: TRBD2
clone size: NA
J gene: TRBJ2-7
V gene: TRBV28
CDR3 protein: CASSLLALAGEEYF
CDR3 DNA: TGTGCCAGCAGTTTATTGGCGCTAGCGGGAGAGGAGTACTTC

D gene: TRBD2
clone size: NA
J gene: TRBJ2-5
V gene: TRBV2
CDR3 protein: CASKTSGRAETQYF
CDR3 DNA: TGTGCCAGCAAAACTAGCGGGAGGGCTGAAACCCAGTACTTC

D gene: NA
clone size: NA
J gene: TRBJ2-3
V gene: TRBV13
CDR3 protein: CASSPPRASDTQYF
CDR3 DNA: TGTGCCAGCAGCCCCCCAAGGGCGTCAGATACGCAGTATTTT

D gene: TRBD2
clone size: NA
J gene: TRBJ2-1
V gene: TRBV11-1
CDR3 protein: CASSVFVTSEYNEQFF
CDR3 DNA: TGTGCCAGCAGCGTCTTTGTGACTAGCGAGTACAATGAGCAGTTCTTC

D gene: TRBD1
clone size: NA
J gene: TRBJ2-3
V gene: TRBV4-2
CDR3 protein: CASSPRTGLNTDTQYF
CDR3 DNA: TGTGCCAGCAGCCCTCGGACAGGGCTCAACACAGATACGCAGTATTTT

D gene: NA
clone size: NA
J gene: TRBJ1-5
V gene: TRBV2
CDR3 protein: CASSEAPGNNQPQHF
CDR3 DNA: TGTGCCAGCAGTGAAGCCCCTGGGAACAATCAGCCCCAGCATTTT

D gene: TRBD1
clone size: once
J gene: TRBJ2-7
V gene: TRBV4-3
CDR3 protein: CASSLGQGGDEQYF
CDR3 DNA: TGCGCCAGCAGCCTGGGACAGGGTGGGGACGAGCAGTACTTC

D gene: NA
clone size: NA
J gene: TRBJ1-2
V gene: TRBV27
CDR3 protein: CASSRGRFTGYTF
CDR3 DNA: TGTGCCAGCAGCCGAGGGAGATTTACTGGCTACACCTTC

D gene: NA
clone size: few
J gene: TRBJ1-1
V gene: TRBV30
CDR3 protein: CAWEISGDTEAFF
CDR3 DNA: TGTGCCTGGGAGATATCGGGGGACACTGAAGCTTTCTTT

D gene: TRBD2
clone size: NA
J gene: TRBJ2-7
V gene: TRBV10-3
CDR3 protein: CAISESGLAGNYEQYF
CDR3 DNA: TGTGCCATCAGTGAGTCGGGACTAGCGGGAAACTACGAGCAGTACTTC

D gene: TRBD2
clone size: few
J gene: TRBJ2-2
V gene: TRBV7-6
CDR3 protein: CASSRGTSGSSVGELFF
CDR3 DNA: TGTGCCAGCAGCCGAGGGACTAGCGGGAGTAGTGTGGGGGAGCTGTTTTTT

D gene: NA
clone size: NA
J gene: TRBJ2-1
V gene: TRBV9
CDR3 protein: CASSGARGDNEQFF
CDR3 DNA: TGTGCCAGCAGCGGGGCCCGTGGAGACAATGAGCAGTTCTTC

D gene: NA
clone size: NA
J gene: TRBJ1-3
V gene: TRBV10-3
CDR3 protein: CAIRMDTAGNTIYF
CDR3 DNA: TGTGCCATCAGGATGGACACGGCCGGAAACACCATATATTTT

D gene: TRBD1
clone size: NA
J gene: TRBJ2-7
V gene: TRBV6-1
CDR3 protein: CASSELRGREQYF
CDR3 DNA: TGTGCCAGCAGTGAATTGAGGGGGCGAGAGCAGTACTTC

D gene: NA
clone size: NA
J gene: TRBJ1-2
V gene: TRBV6-6
CDR3 protein: CASSAQGRNGYTF
CDR3 DNA: TGTGCCAGCAGTGCTCAGGGGAGGAATGGCTACACCTTC

D gene: NA
clone size: NA
J gene: TRBJ2-1
V gene: TRBV5-1
CDR3 protein: CASSPQWVEKHTYNEQFF
CDR3 DNA: TGCGCCAGCAGCCCCCAATGGGTGGAGAAACACACCTACAATGAGCAGTTCTTC

D gene: NA
clone size: NA
J gene: TRBJ1-2
V gene: TRBV14
CDR3 protein: CASSQKGTNYGYTF
CDR3 DNA: TGTGCCAGCAGCCAAAAGGGGACAAACTATGGCTACACCTTC

D gene: TRBD2
clone size: NA
J gene: TRBJ2-7
V gene: TRBV7-9
CDR3 protein: CASSDIKAGLDYEQYF
CDR3 DNA: TGTGCCAGCAGCGACATCAAAGCGGGACTTGACTACGAGCAGTACTTC